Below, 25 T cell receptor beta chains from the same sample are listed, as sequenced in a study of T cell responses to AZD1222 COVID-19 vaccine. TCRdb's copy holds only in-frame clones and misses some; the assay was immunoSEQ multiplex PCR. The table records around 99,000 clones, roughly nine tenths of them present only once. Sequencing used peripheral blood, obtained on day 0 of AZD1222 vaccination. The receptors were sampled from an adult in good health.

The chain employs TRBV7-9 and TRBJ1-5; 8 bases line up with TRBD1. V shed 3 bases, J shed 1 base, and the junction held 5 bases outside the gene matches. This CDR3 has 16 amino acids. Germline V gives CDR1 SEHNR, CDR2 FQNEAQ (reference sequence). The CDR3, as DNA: TGTGCCAGCAGCTTCCCCAGGGGGCACAGCAATCAGCCCCAGCATTTT. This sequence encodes CASSFPRGHSNQPQHF.

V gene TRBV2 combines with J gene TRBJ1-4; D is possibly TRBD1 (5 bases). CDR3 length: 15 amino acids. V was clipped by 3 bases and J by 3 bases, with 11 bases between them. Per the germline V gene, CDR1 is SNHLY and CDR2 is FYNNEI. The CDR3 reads CASSDLGQPNEKLFF. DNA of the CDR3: TGTGCCAGCAGTGACCTCGGACAACCTAATGAAAAACTGTTTTTT. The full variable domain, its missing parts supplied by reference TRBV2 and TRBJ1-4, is EPEVTQTPSHQVTQMGQEVILRCVPISNHLYFYWYRQILGQKVEFLVSFYNNEISEKSEIFDDQFSVERPDGSNFTLKIRSTKLEDSAMYFCASSDLGQPNEKLFFGSGTQLSVL.

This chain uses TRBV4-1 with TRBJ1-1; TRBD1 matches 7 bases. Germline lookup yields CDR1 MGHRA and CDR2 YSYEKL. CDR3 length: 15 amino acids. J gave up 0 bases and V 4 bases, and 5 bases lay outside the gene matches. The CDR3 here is CASSPLGQMNTEAFF. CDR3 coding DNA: TGCGCCAGCAGCCCGCTGGGACAGATGAACACTGAAGCTTTCTTT.

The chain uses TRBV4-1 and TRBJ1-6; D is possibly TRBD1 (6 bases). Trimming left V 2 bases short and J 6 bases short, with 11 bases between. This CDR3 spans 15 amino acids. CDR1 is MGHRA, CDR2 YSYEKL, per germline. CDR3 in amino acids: CASSQRQGSNSPLHF. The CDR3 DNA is TGCGCCAGCAGCCAACGCCAGGGGTCTAATTCACCCCTCCACTTT.

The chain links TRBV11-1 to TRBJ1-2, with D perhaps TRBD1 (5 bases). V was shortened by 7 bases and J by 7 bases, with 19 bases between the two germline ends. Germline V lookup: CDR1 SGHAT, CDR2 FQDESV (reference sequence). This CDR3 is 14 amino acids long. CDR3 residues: CASNNRGSRGGYTF. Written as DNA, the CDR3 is TGTGCCAGCAATAATCGAGGATCGAGGGGTGGCTACACCTTC.

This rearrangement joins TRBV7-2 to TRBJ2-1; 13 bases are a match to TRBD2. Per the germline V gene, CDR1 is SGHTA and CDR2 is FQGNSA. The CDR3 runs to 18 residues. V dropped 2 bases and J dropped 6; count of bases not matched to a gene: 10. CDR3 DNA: TGTGCCAGCAGCTTAAGACTAGCGGGGGGCCTTGCCTCCAATGAGCAGTTCTTC. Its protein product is CASSLRLAGGLASNEQFF.

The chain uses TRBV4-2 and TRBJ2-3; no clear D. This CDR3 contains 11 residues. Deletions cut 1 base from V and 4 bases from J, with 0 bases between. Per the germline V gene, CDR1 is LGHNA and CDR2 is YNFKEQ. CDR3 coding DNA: TGTGCCAGCAGCCAAGCAGATACGCAGTATTTT. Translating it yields CASSQADTQYF.

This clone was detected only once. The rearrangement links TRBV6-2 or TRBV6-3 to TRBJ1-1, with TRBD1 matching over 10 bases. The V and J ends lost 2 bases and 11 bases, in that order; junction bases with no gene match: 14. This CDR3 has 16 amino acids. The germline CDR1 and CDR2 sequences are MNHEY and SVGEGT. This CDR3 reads CASSYPLPGQGPGAFF. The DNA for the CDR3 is TGTGCCAGCAGTTACCCACTCCCGGGACAGGGGCCGGGGGCTTTCTTT.

The CDR3 coding sequence is TGTGCCAGCAGCCAAGATACACAGAACTATGGCTACACCTTC. Protein sequence: CASSQDTQNYGYTF. V gene TRBV3-1 (or the pseudogene TRBV3-2) combines with J gene TRBJ1-2, with D hard to call. The CDR3 contains 14 residues. Trimming stripped 0 bases from V and 2 bases from J, with 7 bases between. The V gene's germline CDR1 is LGHDT and CDR2 YNNKEL (reference sequence).

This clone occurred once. The CDR3 DNA sequence: TGTGCCAGCAGTTACTCGTCCCCCCTTCAGCCCCAGCATTTT. Its translation is CASSYSSPLQPQHF. The chain combines TRBV6-2 or TRBV6-3 with TRBJ1-5; D gene ambiguous. Germline-derived CDR1 and CDR2 are MNHEY and SVGEGT. The CDR3 contains 14 residues. Between the trimmed V and J ends, which lost 0 bases and 6 bases, there was a span of 9 bases.

The CDR3 DNA reads as TGTGCCAGTAGTATAAGTAGGGCAGCAGATACGCAGTATTTT. Protein product: CASSISRAADTQYF. The genes are TRBV19 and TRBJ2-3; D gene unclear. Trimming stripped 2 bases from V and 4 bases from J, with 10 bases between. Germline V gene lookup returns CDR1 LNHDA and CDR2 SQIVND (reference sequence). The CDR3 sequence is 14 residues long.

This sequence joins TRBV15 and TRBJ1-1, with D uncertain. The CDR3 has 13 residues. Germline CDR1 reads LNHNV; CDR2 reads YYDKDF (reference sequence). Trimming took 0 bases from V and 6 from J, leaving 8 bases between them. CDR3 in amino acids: CATSRDRGAEAFF. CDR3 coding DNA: TGTGCCACCAGCAGAGATCGAGGCGCTGAAGCTTTCTTT.

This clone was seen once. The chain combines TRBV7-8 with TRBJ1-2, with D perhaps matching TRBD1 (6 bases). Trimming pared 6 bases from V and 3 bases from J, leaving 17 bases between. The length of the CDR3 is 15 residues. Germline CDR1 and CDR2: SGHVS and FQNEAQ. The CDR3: CASRLSPGAYYGYTF. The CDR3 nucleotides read TGTGCCAGCAGGTTAAGCCCGGGGGCGTACTATGGCTACACCTTC.

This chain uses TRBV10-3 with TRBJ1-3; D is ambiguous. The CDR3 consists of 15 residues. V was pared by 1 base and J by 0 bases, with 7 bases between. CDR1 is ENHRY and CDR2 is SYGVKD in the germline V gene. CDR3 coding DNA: TGTGCCATCAGTGAGTATCCAGACTCTGGAAACACCATATATTTT. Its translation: CAISEYPDSGNTIYF.

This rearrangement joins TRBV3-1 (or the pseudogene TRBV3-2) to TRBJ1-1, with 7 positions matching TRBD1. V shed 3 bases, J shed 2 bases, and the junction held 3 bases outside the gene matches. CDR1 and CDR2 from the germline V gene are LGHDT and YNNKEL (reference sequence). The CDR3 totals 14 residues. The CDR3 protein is CASSQGTVNTEAFF. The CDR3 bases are TGTGCCAGCAGCCAGGGGACAGTCAACACTGAAGCTTTCTTT.

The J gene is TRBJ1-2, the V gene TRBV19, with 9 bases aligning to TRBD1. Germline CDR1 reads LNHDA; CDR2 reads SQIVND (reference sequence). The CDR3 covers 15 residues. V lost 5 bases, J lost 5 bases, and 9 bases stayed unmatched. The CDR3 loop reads CASSLQTGGSYGYTF. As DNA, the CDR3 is TGTGCCAGTAGTTTGCAGACAGGGGGATCGTATGGCTACACCTTC.

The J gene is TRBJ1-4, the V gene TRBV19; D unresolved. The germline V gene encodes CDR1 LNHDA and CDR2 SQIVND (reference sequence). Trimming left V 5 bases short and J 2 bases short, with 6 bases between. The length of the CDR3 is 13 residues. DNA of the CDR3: TGTGCCAGTAGTTGGGTTACTAATGAAAAACTGTTTTTT. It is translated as CASSWVTNEKLFF.

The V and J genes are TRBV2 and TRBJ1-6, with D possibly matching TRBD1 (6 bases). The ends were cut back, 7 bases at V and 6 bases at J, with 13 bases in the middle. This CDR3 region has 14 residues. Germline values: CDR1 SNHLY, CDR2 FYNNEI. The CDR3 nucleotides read TGTGCCAGCACTATGACAGGAGTTAATTCACCCCTCCACTTT. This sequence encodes CASTMTGVNSPLHF.

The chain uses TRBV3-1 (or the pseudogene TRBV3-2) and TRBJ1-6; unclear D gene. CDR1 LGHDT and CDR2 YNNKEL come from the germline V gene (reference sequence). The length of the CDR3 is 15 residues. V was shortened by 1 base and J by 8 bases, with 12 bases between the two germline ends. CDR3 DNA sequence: TGTGCCAGCAGCCAAGGCAGGTCTGGGCATTCACCCCTCCACTTT. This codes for CASSQGRSGHSPLHF.

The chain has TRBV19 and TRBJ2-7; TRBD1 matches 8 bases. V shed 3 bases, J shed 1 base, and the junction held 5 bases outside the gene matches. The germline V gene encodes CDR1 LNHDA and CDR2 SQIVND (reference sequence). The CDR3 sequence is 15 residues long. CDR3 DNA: TGTGCCAGTAGTATTGGACAGGGACCATCCTACGAGCAGTACTTC. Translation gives CASSIGQGPSYEQYF.

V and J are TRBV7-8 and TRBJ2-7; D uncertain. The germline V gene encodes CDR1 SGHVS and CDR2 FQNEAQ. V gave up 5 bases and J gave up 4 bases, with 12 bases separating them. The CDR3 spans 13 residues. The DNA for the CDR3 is TGTGCCAGCAGCCTGGACCGGGCGTACGAGCAGTACTTC. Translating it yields CASSLDRAYEQYF. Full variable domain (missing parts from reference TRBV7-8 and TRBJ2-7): GAGVSQSPRYKVAKRGQDVALRCDPISGHVSLFWYQQALGQGPEFLTYFQNEAQLDKSGLPSDRFFAERPEGSVSTLKIQRTQQEDSAVYLCASSLDRAYEQYFGPGTRLTVT.

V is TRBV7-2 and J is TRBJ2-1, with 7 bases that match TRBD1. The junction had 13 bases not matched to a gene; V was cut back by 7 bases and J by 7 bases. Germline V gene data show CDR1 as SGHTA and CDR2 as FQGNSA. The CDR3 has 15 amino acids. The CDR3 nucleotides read TGTGCCAGCACCCTGAGTGTAGGGGGCTGGAATGAGCAGTTCTTC. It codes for CASTLSVGGWNEQFF.

For the CDR3, the DNA is TGTGCCAGCAAGAGAGTGGGACCGGGACCTAAGGACTATGGCTACACCTTC. Translated: CASKRVGPGPKDYGYTF. The V and J genes are TRBV28 and TRBJ1-2; tentative D call: TRBD1 (5 bases). The V gene's germline CDR1 is MDHEN and CDR2 SYDVKM. The CDR3 consists of 17 residues. Between the trimmed V and J ends, which lost 7 bases and 3 bases, there was a span of 24 bases.

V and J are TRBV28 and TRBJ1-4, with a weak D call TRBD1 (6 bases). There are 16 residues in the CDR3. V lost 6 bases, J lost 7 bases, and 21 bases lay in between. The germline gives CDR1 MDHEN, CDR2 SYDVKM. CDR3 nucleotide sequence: TGTGCCAGCAGGTCTGCCGGGACCAGGGGTGGTGAAAAACTGTTTTTT. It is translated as CASRSAGTRGGEKLFF.

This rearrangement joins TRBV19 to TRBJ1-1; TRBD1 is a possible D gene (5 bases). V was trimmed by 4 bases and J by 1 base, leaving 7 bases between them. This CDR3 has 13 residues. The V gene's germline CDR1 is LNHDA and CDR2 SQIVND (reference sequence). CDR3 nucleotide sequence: TGTGCCAGTAGTACAGGACAGAACACTGAAGCTTTCTTT. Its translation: CASSTGQNTEAFF.